This T cell receptor (beta chain) was captured in a study of blood T cell repertoires in COVID-19. About the study: Sites in the United States, Italy and Spain provided acute and convalescent COVID-19 samples.

Under the authors' procedure: Reference gene primer amplification gave nucleated cell count estimates. Clones were read by immunoSEQ multiplex PCR, and TCRdb kept only the in-frame ones, dropping some. Clone size and the V and J calls come from that table; the DNA yielded D and trimming. The sample lists about 110,000 clones, around 81% occurring once. The CDR3 runs 15 residues. With 0 bases removed from V and 2 bases from J, the gap between germline ends came to 10 bases. CDR1 SGDLS and CDR2 YYNGEE come from the germline V gene. Sequenced: peripheral blood. The V and J genes are TRBV9 and TRBJ2-3; D gene uncertain. This clonotype originated in a woman in her 70s with acute or convalescent COVID-19. For the CDR3, the DNA is TGTGCCAGCAGCGTAGGTCCCCTCTTCACAGATACGCAGTATTTT. It encodes CASSVGPLFTDTQYF.